This is a list of T cell receptor beta chains from one sample in a study of shared clonotypes between healthy human individuals. Only in-frame clones appear in the TCRdb table, and some are missing; sequencing was by immunoSEQ multiplex PCR. Altogether millions of clones are present, 85% to 95% being singletons, with the ten largest covering about 1.8%. The sequenced sample was naive CD8+ T cells from PBMCs. These receptor sequences come from a man aged 18 to 35 in good health. Some clones in this sample may be carry-over from other donors' samples. CDR3s include the opening cysteine and the closing phenylalanine or tryptophan. Fields, in order: CDR3 length, J gene, V gene, clone size, D gene, CDR3 protein, CDR3 DNA. A D gene is named only where the DNA matches it firmly. Size tells how often a clone was seen (once, few, many) or the class of an expanded clone, and some rows leave it out.

15,TRBJ1-3,TRBV5-8,once,.,CASSLSGGTGNTIYF,TGTGCCAGCAGCTTAAGTGGAGGGACTGGAAACACCATATATTTT
15,TRBJ2-7,TRBV18,.,.,CASSPPDSEYYEQYF,TGTGCCAGCTCACCACCGGACAGCGAGTACTACGAGCAGTACTTC
12,TRBJ2-5,TRBV2,.,.,CASTVGGETQYF,TGTGCCAGCACGGTTGGGGGCGAGACCCAGTACTTC
15,TRBJ2-1,TRBV6-1,.,TRBD1,CASSEYRGLIDEQFF,TGTGCCAGCAGTGAGTACAGGGGGCTTATCGATGAGCAGTTCTTC
15,TRBJ1-1,TRBV6-5,.,TRBD1,CASSYSKGAWTEAFF,TGTGCCAGCAGTTACTCGAAGGGGGCTTGGACTGAAGCTTTCTTT
14,TRBJ2-1,TRBV7-2,.,TRBD2,CASSFGLGIYEQFF,TGTGCCAGCAGCTTCGGACTAGGTATCTATGAGCAGTTCTTC
15,TRBJ2-7,TRBV5-1,.,.,CASSLSDRPIYEQYF,TGCGCCAGCAGCTTGTCCGACAGGCCAATCTACGAGCAGTACTTC
13,TRBJ2-7,TRBV19,.,.,CASSIARDYEQYF,TGTGCCAGTAGTATAGCCAGGGACTACGAGCAGTACTTC
14,TRBJ1-1,TRBV27,.,.,CASSSVAVGTEAFF,TGTGCCAGCAGTTCAGTGGCGGTTGGCACTGAAGCTTTCTTT
14,TRBJ1-3,TRBV19,.,.,CASSTRTSGNTIYF,TGTGCCAGTAGTACCCGGACCTCTGGAAACACCATATATTTT
15,TRBJ2-3,TRBV27,.,TRBD2,CASSLLAGVGDTQYF,TGTGCCAGCAGTTTATTGGCGGGAGTTGGAGATACGCAGTATTTT
17,TRBJ2-3,TRBV10-1,.,TRBD2,CASSESTDRLAGDTQYF,TGCGCCAGCAGTGAGTCCACGGATCGACTAGCGGGAGATACGCAGTATTTT
18,TRBJ2-7,TRBV5-1,.,TRBD2,CASSSLPRLAGGPYEQYF,TGCGCCAGCAGCTCCCTCCCGCGACTAGCGGGAGGGCCATACGAGCAGTACTTC
12,TRBJ2-7,TRBV9,.,.,CASSGDWYEQYF,TGTGCCAGCAGCGGTGACTGGTACGAGCAGTACTTC
12,TRBJ2-7,TRBV29-1,.,.,CSVLGGRYEQYF,TGCAGCGTGTTGGGCGGGCGGTACGAGCAGTACTTC
14,TRBJ2-7,TRBV10-2,.,.,CASSELGPSYEQYF,TGCGCCAGCAGTGAATTGGGGCCATCCTACGAGCAGTACTTC
13,TRBJ1-1,TRBV5-4,few,.,CASTITGNTEAFF,TGTGCCAGCACCATAACAGGGAACACTGAAGCTTTCTTT
15,TRBJ2-1,TRBV9,.,.,CASSVGGGTNNEQFF,TGTGCCAGCAGCGTAGGGGGCGGGACGAACAATGAGCAGTTCTTC
17,TRBJ2-1,TRBV27,.,TRBD2,CASSFRTSGRSHNEQFF,TGTGCCAGCAGTTTCCGCACTAGCGGGAGAAGCCACAATGAGCAGTTCTTC
14,TRBJ2-7,TRBV28,.,.,CASSLVEELYEQYF,TGTGCCAGCAGTTTAGTCGAGGAACTCTACGAGCAGTACTTC
14,TRBJ2-3,TRBV29-1,.,TRBD2,CSGGLAASTDTQYF,TGCAGCGGAGGACTAGCGGCTAGCACAGATACGCAGTATTTT
13,TRBJ2-5,TRBV7-6,.,.,CASSATRGETQYF,TGTGCCAGCAGCGCAACTAGGGGGGAGACCCAGTACTTC
13,TRBJ2-7,TRBV2,once,.,CASRLGPAYEQYF,TGTGCCAGCAGATTAGGTCCCGCCTACGAGCAGTACTTC
14,TRBJ1-1,TRBV28,.,.,CASSWPPGASEAFF,TGTGCCAGCAGCTGGCCTCCGGGGGCAAGTGAAGCTTTCTTT
15,TRBJ2-1,TRBV7-2,once,TRBD2,CASSFALAGRNEQFF,TGTGCCAGCAGCTTCGCACTAGCGGGGCGCAATGAGCAGTTCTTC
15,TRBJ1-5,TRBV7-6,.,.,CASSLANGYNQPQHF,TGTGCCAGCAGCTTAGCGAACGGCTACAATCAGCCCCAGCATTTT
17,TRBJ1-1,TRBV5-1,.,TRBD1,CASSSGTGGELNTEAFF,TGCGCCAGCAGCTCCGGGACAGGAGGGGAATTGAACACTGAAGCTTTCTTT
15,TRBJ2-5,TRBV5-5,.,.,CASSLELGRGETQYF,TGTGCCAGCAGCTTGGAGTTGGGGCGAGGAGAGACCCAGTACTTC
14,TRBJ1-4,TRBV28,.,TRBD1,CASSTDRGNEKLFF,TGTGCCAGCAGTACCGACAGGGGGAATGAAAAACTGTTTTTT
14,TRBJ1-5,TRBV7-8,.,.,CASSPQTGVQPQHF,TGTGCCAGCAGCCCACAAACGGGAGTTCAGCCCCAGCATTTT
14,TRBJ1-4,TRBV6-5,.,.,CASSYGSGSGKLFF,TGTGCCAGCAGTTACGGCTCCGGCTCGGGAAAACTGTTTTTT
16,TRBJ2-5,TRBV13,.,TRBD1,CASSLGYRDRGSPLDF,TGTGCCAGCAGCTTAGGATACCGGGACAGGGGTTCCCCCTTGGACTTC
17,TRBJ1-4,TRBV28,.,.,CASSPGTWGGTNEKLFF,TGTGCCAGCAGTCCAGGGACCTGGGGAGGAACTAATGAAAAACTGTTTTTT
13,TRBJ2-7,TRBV9,.,.,CASSVGDPYEQYF,TGTGCCAGCAGCGTAGGAGACCCTTACGAGCAGTACTTC
16,TRBJ2-6,TRBV19,.,.,CASSIGRSSGANVLTF,TGTGCCAGTAGTATAGGCCGGAGCTCTGGGGCCAACGTCCTGACTTTC
16,TRBJ2-3,TRBV10-3,once,TRBD2,CAISPELAAGTDTQYF,TGTGCCATCAGTCCGGAACTAGCGGCGGGAACAGATACGCAGTATTTT
15,TRBJ2-7,TRBV7-2,.,.,CASSLGGGPTYEQYF,TGTGCCAGCAGCTTAGGAGGTGGACCAACTTACGAGCAGTACTTC
12,TRBJ1-5,TRBV19,.,.,CASKQGGQPQHF,TGTGCCAGTAAACAGGGTGGTCAGCCCCAGCATTTT
14,TRBJ2-1,TRBV18,.,TRBD1,CASSLDRGDNEQFF,TGTGCCAGCTCACTGGACAGGGGGGACAATGAGCAGTTCTTC
12,TRBJ2-3,TRBV28,.,TRBD1,CASSQTGFKQYF,TGTGCCAGCAGTCAGACAGGGTTCAAGCAGTATTTT
14,TRBJ2-4,TRBV19,.,.,CASSPPGSKNIQYF,TGTGCCAGTAGTCCCCCAGGGTCCAAAAACATTCAGTACTTC
15,TRBJ1-1,TRBV5-1,.,.,CASSLVRGGRTEAFF,TGCGCCAGCAGCTTGGTTCGGGGCGGACGCACTGAAGCTTTCTTT